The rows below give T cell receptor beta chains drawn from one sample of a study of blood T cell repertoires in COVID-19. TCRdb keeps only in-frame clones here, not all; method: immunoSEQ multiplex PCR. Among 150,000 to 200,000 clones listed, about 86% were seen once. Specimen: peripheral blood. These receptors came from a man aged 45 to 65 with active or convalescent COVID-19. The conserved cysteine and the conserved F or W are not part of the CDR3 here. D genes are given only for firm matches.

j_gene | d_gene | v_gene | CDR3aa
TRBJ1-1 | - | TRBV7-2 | ASSSHRRGTNTEAF
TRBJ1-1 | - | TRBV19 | ASSISPLNTEAF
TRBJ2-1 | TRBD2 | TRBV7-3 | ASSLNSPTSGSVEQF
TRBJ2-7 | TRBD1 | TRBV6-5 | ASRGANPGGEQY
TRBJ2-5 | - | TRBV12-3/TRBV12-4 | ASRGANGETQY
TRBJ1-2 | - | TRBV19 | ASGSGPGNT
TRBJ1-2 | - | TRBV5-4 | ASSLVAVNYGYT
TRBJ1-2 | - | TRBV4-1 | ASSQDQLADGYT
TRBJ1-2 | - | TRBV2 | ASSEAGRDYT
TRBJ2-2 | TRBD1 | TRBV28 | ASKGQGATGELF
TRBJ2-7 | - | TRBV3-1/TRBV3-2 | ASSPASVKNEQY
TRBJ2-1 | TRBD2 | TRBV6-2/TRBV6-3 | ASTPLAGSYNEQF
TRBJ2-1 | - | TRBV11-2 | ASSPLGSLNEQF
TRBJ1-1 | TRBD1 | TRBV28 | ASSTPGGTEAF
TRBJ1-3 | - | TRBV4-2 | ASSQEVRNTIY
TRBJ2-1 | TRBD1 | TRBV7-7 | ASSAGTGGLDNEQF
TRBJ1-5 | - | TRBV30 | AWRGQSLKQPQH
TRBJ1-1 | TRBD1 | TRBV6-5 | ATTTGSNTEAF
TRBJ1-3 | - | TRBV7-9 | ASSSRGSLYSGNTIY